Detailed here is one T cell receptor beta chain. Libraries were prepared by immunoSEQ multiplex PCR; TCRdb keeps only in-frame clonotypes and omits some of them. The data show 55,000 to 85,000 clones, roughly 89% seen once. The source of the sample is a study of T cell changes during pregnancy in multiple sclerosis. The CDR3 totals 13 residues. After removal of 0 bases from V and 7 bases from J, the junction contained 3 bases not matched to a gene. Germline CDR1 is GTSNPN and CDR2 is SVGIG (reference sequence). The clonotype originates from a female donor with multiple sclerosis, enrolled in a pregnancy study. The sequencing used peripheral blood, collected in the second trimester of pregnancy. V gene TRBV30 combines with J gene TRBJ1-2, with 9 bases aligning to TRBD1. CDR3 amino acids: CAWSVGTGIGYTF. CDR3 DNA sequence: TGTGCCTGGAGTGTAGGGACAGGGATTGGCTACACCTTC.